The 23 T cell receptor beta chains given below trace back to one sample, sequenced in a study of shared T cell receptors in the human thymus. The table came from immunoSEQ multiplex PCR; TCRdb's copy has only in-frame clones and leaves some out. The top ten clones hold about 0.012% of a sample with about 540,000 clones, 75% to 80% of them seen once. This sample was also put to use in a study of human thymus T cells.

The specimen was thymocytes. Every receptor here comes from a boy younger than two with a congenital heart defect.

This rearrangement joins TRBV25-1 to TRBJ2-7, with D possibly matching TRBD2 (5 bases). Looked up from germline, CDR1 is MGHDK and CDR2 is SYGVNS. Trimming cost V 4 bases and J 7 bases, with 17 bases left between them. This CDR3 comprises 14 residues. The CDR3 is CASSVSGIQAEQYF. The CDR3 DNA follows: TGTGCCAGCAGTGTCTCCGGGATCCAAGCGGAGCAGTACTTC.

The chain is built from TRBV20-1 and TRBJ2-1; D remains unclear. There are 10 residues in the CDR3. CDR1 and CDR2 (germline): DFQATT, SNEGSKA (reference sequence). V lost 5 bases, J lost 4 bases, and 3 bases lay in between. The CDR3 region is CSASYNEQFF. CDR3 bases: TGCAGTGCTTCTTACAATGAGCAGTTCTTC.

V and J are TRBV6-5 and TRBJ2-4, with no clear D. Between the trimmed V and J ends, which lost 0 bases and 9 bases, there was a span of 3 bases. The CDR3 extends over 11 amino acids. Germline values: CDR1 MNHEY, CDR2 SVGAGI. The CDR3 protein is CASSYSGIQYF. The CDR3 DNA sequence: TGTGCCAGCAGTTACTCCGGCATTCAGTACTTC.

This clone appeared once. The J gene is TRBJ2-2, the V gene TRBV4-1; D call uncertain. CDR1 and CDR2 (germline): MGHRA, YSYEKL. The V end was cut by 0 bases, the J end by 4 bases, with 12 bases between. The CDR3 length is 16 residues. CDR3 residues: CASSQDQREATGELFF. The CDR3 DNA reads as TGCGCCAGCAGCCAAGATCAAAGAGAAGCCACCGGGGAGCTGTTTTTT.

The chain carries TRBV9 and TRBJ2-3; TRBD1 is a possible D gene (6 bases). Trimming removed 4 bases from V and 0 bases from J, with 27 bases in between. CDR3 length: 20 amino acids. The germline V gene has CDR1 SGDLS and CDR2 YYNGEE. CDR3 loop: CASSSRIAPGHRFSTDTQYF. The CDR3 region has the DNA TGTGCCAGCAGCTCCCGAATCGCACCGGGACATAGATTCAGCACAGATACGCAGTATTTT.

This chain connects TRBV12-5 to TRBJ2-7; 14 bases are shared with TRBD2. CDR3 length equals 16 residues. Germline loops: CDR1 LGHNT, CDR2 FRNRAP. The trim removed 6 bases at V and 2 bases at J, leaving 6 bases unmatched. The CDR3: CASGRGLAGETYEQYF. CDR3 DNA sequence: TGTGCTAGTGGCCGGGGACTAGCGGGGGAGACCTACGAGCAGTACTTC. The variable domain in full, with the rest retrieved from reference TRBV12-5 and TRBJ2-7, is DARVTQTPRHKVTEMGQEVTMRCQPILGHNTVFWYRQTMMQGLELLAYFRNRAPLDDSGMPKDRFSAEMPDATLATLKIQPSEPRDSAVYFCASGRGLAGETYEQYFGPGTRLTVT.

The genes are TRBV11-2 and TRBJ1-2; the D gene is possibly TRBD1 (5 bases). This CDR3 spans 16 amino acids. Trimming stripped 5 bases from V and 0 bases from J, with 16 bases between. Germline V CDR1 and CDR2: SGHAT, FQNNGV. The CDR3 sequence is CASSLPRGEANYGYTF. The CDR3 nucleotides read TGTGCCAGCAGCCTGCCCCGGGGGGAGGCTAACTATGGCTACACCTTC.

The rearrangement links TRBV27 to TRBJ2-3; TRBD2 aligns across 10 bases. This CDR3 spans 16 amino acids. V lost 3 bases to trimming and J lost 1 base; unmatched junction nucleotides: 4. The germline V gene encodes CDR1 MNHEY and CDR2 SMNVEV (reference sequence). The CDR3 DNA is TGTGCCAGCAGTTTGCGGACTAGCGGTCGCACAGATACGCAGTATTTT. Translating gives CASSLRTSGRTDTQYF.

This chain joins TRBV5-4 and TRBJ2-6; possible D gene TRBD1, 5 bases. Germline lookup yields CDR1 SGHNT and CDR2 YYREEE (reference sequence). V was cut by 4 bases and J by 0 bases, with 5 bases left in between. The CDR3 has 14 residues. The CDR3 sequence: CASSDSSGANVLTF. CDR3 DNA sequence: TGTGCCAGCAGCGACAGCTCTGGGGCCAACGTCCTGACTTTC.

This chain joins TRBV14 and TRBJ2-7; 9 bases align to TRBD1. Losses at the gene ends were 0 bases for V and 5 bases for J; bases not matched to a gene: 14. The CDR3 runs to 18 residues. CDR1 SGHDN and CDR2 FVKESK come from the germline V gene. In DNA form, the CDR3 reads TGTGCCAGCAGCCAAGATGTCAGGGACAGGGAAGGGGTCCACGAGCAGTACTTC. This sequence encodes CASSQDVRDREGVHEQYF.

For the CDR3, the DNA is TGCGCCAGCAGCTTTAGGGGGCGCGACTATGGCTACACCTTC. Its protein is CASSFRGRDYGYTF. The J gene is TRBJ1-2, the V gene TRBV5-1; 7 nucleotides match TRBD1. Germline CDR1 reads SGHRS; CDR2 reads YFSETQ. This CDR3 is 14 amino acids long. V gave up 2 bases and J gave up 3 bases; unmatched junction bases: 4.

This clone appeared a few times. CDR3 amino acids: CASRVTDGAGELFF. The CDR3 DNA is TGTGCCAGCAGGGTCACTGACGGGGCCGGGGAGCTGTTTTTT. The chain is built from TRBV6-4 and TRBJ2-2; possible D gene TRBD2, 5 bases. Germline V gives CDR1 MRHNA, CDR2 SNTAGT. V was trimmed by 6 bases and J by 6 bases, leaving 14 bases between them. This CDR3 is built from 14 residues.

The V gene is TRBV6-1, the J gene TRBJ2-3, with D perhaps matching TRBD2 (5 bases). With 6 bases removed from V and 5 bases from J, the gap between germline ends came to 12 bases. The CDR3 is 13 residues long. Germline V lookup: CDR1 MNHNS, CDR2 SASEGT. This CDR3 reads CASRRTSGDTQYF. The CDR3 DNA reads as TGTGCCAGCAGACGAACTAGTGGAGATACGCAGTATTTT.

The rearrangement joins TRBV29-1 to TRBJ2-3; D is possibly TRBD1 (6 bases). CDR3 length: 14 amino acids. The germline V and J ends were trimmed by 5 bases and 2 bases, with 14 bases remaining between them. The germline CDR1 and CDR2 sequences are SQVTM and ANQGSEA. For the CDR3, the DNA is TGCAGCGTTCTTGAGGGGGTAGACACAGATACGCAGTATTTT. Protein product: CSVLEGVDTDTQYF.

V and J are TRBV5-1 and TRBJ1-2; 10 nucleotides match TRBD1. Germline CDR1 is SGHRS and CDR2 is YFSETQ. J lost 3 bases, V lost 7 bases, and 12 bases had no gene match. The length of the CDR3 is 16 residues. CDR3: CASVETGQGTDYGYTF. The DNA for the CDR3 is TGCGCCAGCGTGGAGACGGGACAGGGGACCGACTATGGCTACACCTTC.

In its sample, this clone was seen a few times. This CDR3 is CSVVLLAGGVNEQFF. The CDR3 region has the DNA TGCAGCGTCGTTCTTCTAGCGGGAGGTGTCAATGAGCAGTTCTTC. V usage is TRBV29-1 and J usage is TRBJ2-1; 11 bases map to TRBD2. This CDR3 contains 15 residues. J gave up 6 bases and V 6 bases, and 10 bases lay outside the gene matches. Looked up from germline, CDR1 is SQVTM and CDR2 is ANQGSEA.

The J gene is TRBJ1-1, the V gene TRBV6-8; 12 bases are a match to TRBD1. The CDR3 is 16 residues long. Germline CDR1 is MNHGY and CDR2 is SAAAGT. After removal of 4 bases from V and 1 base from J, the junction contained 4 bases not matched to a gene. The CDR3 protein is CASSSPGQGANTEAFF. CDR3 in DNA: TGTGCCAGCAGTTCCCCGGGACAGGGGGCGAACACTGAAGCTTTCTTT.

The gene calls are TRBV29-1 and TRBJ2-1; D possibly corresponds to TRBD2 (6 bases). CDR1 and CDR2 (germline): SQVTM, ANQGSEA. CDR3 length equals 11 residues. The V gene lost 7 bases and the J gene lost 6 bases, with 10 bases spanning the gap. CDR3 protein: CSAPEGNEQFF. In DNA form, the CDR3 reads TGCAGCGCTCCGGAGGGCAATGAGCAGTTCTTC.

CDR3 amino acids: CASRYRSYNSPLHF. The CDR3 region has the DNA TGTGCCAGCAGGTATAGAAGTTATAATTCACCCCTCCACTTT. V usage is TRBV6-5 and J usage is TRBJ1-6, with D unclear. Germline V gene lookup returns CDR1 MNHEY and CDR2 SVGAGI. With 6 bases removed from V and 4 bases from J, the gap between germline ends came to 10 bases. This CDR3 has 14 amino acids.

This sequence joins TRBV7-9 and TRBJ1-1, with 9 bases identical to TRBD1. The germline gives CDR1 SEHNR, CDR2 FQNEAQ (reference sequence). The CDR3 length is 13 residues. Trimming cost V 3 bases and J 6 bases; bases outside gene matches: 2. CDR3 in amino acids: CASSLGQGPEAFF. CDR3 DNA sequence: TGTGCCAGCAGCTTGGGACAGGGCCCTGAAGCTTTCTTT.

The V gene is TRBV10-2, the J gene TRBJ2-1; TRBD2 is a possible D gene (6 bases). Per the germline V gene, CDR1 is WSHSY and CDR2 is SAAADI. This CDR3 is 15 amino acids long. V was trimmed by 6 bases and J by 7 bases, leaving 19 bases between them. The CDR3 DNA reads as TGCGCCAGCAGCCCGCCTCCGGAGGGCGGGAATGAGCAGTTCTTC. Its translation: CASSPPPEGGNEQFF.

The chain uses TRBV14 and TRBJ2-7; no clear D gene. The germline CDR1 and CDR2 sequences are SGHDN and FVKESK. V was cut by 4 bases and J by 2 bases, with 12 bases left in between. The CDR3 is 14 residues long. The CDR3 DNA is TGTGCCAGCAGCCCCAGCCGGGTTGCCTACGAGCAGTACTTC. It specifies CASSPSRVAYEQYF.

This chain uses TRBV28 with TRBJ2-1, with 9 bases matching TRBD2. Germline values: CDR1 MDHEN, CDR2 SYDVKM. V trimming: 5 bases; J trimming: 1 base; junction bases outside the gene matches: 6. The CDR3 has 16 residues. The CDR3 nucleotides are TGTGCCAGCAGTCGCCGCGGGAGGGTTTCCTACAATGAGCAGTTCTTC. Its protein is CASSRRGRVSYNEQFF.